One TCR beta chain is described in this entry. Its antigen is not known. This sample was included in a study of cytomegalovirus exposure and HLA in healthy donors. Findings and limits, study-wide: A reported reduction in N-insertions relative to the 666-donor mean was seen in an Asian-associated ancestry cluster in a later analysis. The study designated 160 or so TCR beta chains cytomegalovirus-associated.

PCR involved 60 Vbeta and 13 Jbeta primers. Profiling relied on immunoSEQ multiplex PCR, and the TCRdb table lists in-frame clones only, not all of them. The table has around 170,000 clones, over 70% seen once; the top ten hold approximately 1.2%. V was pared by 3 bases and J by 8 bases, with 10 bases between. Germline-derived CDR1 and CDR2 are MNHNS and SASEGT. This CDR3 is built from 12 residues. The sequence derives from a man aged 50-59 years in good health and CMV-seropositive. This chain joins TRBV6-1 and TRBJ1-2, with D possibly TRBD1 on 6 matching bases. Sequencing was done on a sample of PBMCs. CDR3 nucleotide sequence: TGTGCCAGCAGTGATGGGGGCCTGGGCTACACCTTC. Encoded protein: CASSDGGLGYTF.